These 10 T cell receptor beta chains were sequenced from one sample in a study of T cells in Graves' hyperthyroidism and ophthalmopathy. Authors of the study amplified TCR beta CDR3 regions from RNA transcripts. HTBI primers were the set used in a first-round RT-PCR of the TCR CDR3. Each CDR3 protein gets one entry after TCRdb re-called the multiplex PCR reads with MiXCR. This sample has roughly 500,000 distinct CDR3 sequences; 46% occur once, and the top ten carry 35% to 50%. Specimen: peripheral blood or thyroid tissue (not recorded which). Receptors were obtained from an adult woman with Graves' disease, either hyperthyroidism or ophthalmopathy (not recorded which).

This clonotype was observed a few times. This may be a read error: a much more frequent sequence differs by one nucleotide. The V and J genes are TRBV12-3 or TRBV12-4 and TRBJ1-2; TRBD1 agrees at 7 bases. Trimming cost V 6 bases and J 8 bases; bases outside gene matches: 12. This CDR3 comprises 14 residues. The CDR3 bases are TGTGCCAGCAGGTCAGAAATAGGGGGCCGAGGCTACACCTTC. Protein: CASRSEIGGRGYTF.

The count of this clonotype is one. This chain joins TRBV20-1 and TRBJ2-5; 13 bases are a match to TRBD2. Germline assignment: CDR1 DFQATT and CDR2 SNEGSKA (reference sequence). The CDR3 extends over 15 amino acids. V was pared by 4 bases and J by 4 bases, with 6 bases of the junction left unmatched. The CDR3 DNA is TGCAGTGCTACCTCCGGGACTAGCGGGATAGAGACCCAGTACTTC. Protein product: CSATSGTSGIETQYF.

The chain joins TRBV20-1 to TRBJ1-2, with D tentatively TRBD1 (5 bases). Trimming stripped 3 bases from V and 1 base from J, with 12 bases between. CDR3 length: 14 amino acids. Germline V lookup: CDR1 DFQATT, CDR2 SNEGSKA (reference sequence). The CDR3 region is CSARTGLSNYGYTF. CDR3 bases: TGCAGTGCTAGGACGGGACTAAGTAACTATGGCTACACCTTC.

This sequence joins TRBV10-3 and TRBJ1-1; no clear D. The CDR3 extends over 12 amino acids. Deletions cut 0 bases from V and 6 bases from J, with 5 bases between. Germline CDR1 ENHRY, CDR2 SYGVKD. The CDR3: CAISESGAEAFF. The CDR3 DNA reads TGTGCCATCAGTGAGTCTGGTGCTGAAGCTTTCTTT.

In this sample, this clonotype turned up many times. The V and J genes are TRBV7-8 and TRBJ2-7, with D possibly TRBD2 on 6 matching bases. The germline CDR1 and CDR2 sequences are SGHVS and FQNEAQ. V gave up 5 bases and J gave up 6 bases, with 14 bases separating them. The CDR3 is 13 residues long. CDR3 DNA: TGTGCCAGCAGCCAACCGCGGGGAGCCGAGCAGTACTTC. It encodes CASSQPRGAEQYF. Full variable domain (missing parts from reference TRBV7-8 and TRBJ2-7): GAGVSQSPRYKVAKRGQDVALRCDPISGHVSLFWYQQALGQGPEFLTYFQNEAQLDKSGLPSDRFFAERPEGSVSTLKIQRTQQEDSAVYLCASSQPRGAEQYFGPGTRLTVT.

The rearrangement uses TRBV6-5 and TRBJ2-7; TRBD2 might be the D (6 bases). From germline, CDR1 is MNHEY and CDR2 SVGAGI. The CDR3 has 14 residues. Between the trimmed V and J ends, which lost 6 bases and 3 bases, there was a span of 15 bases. The DNA for the CDR3 is TGTGCCAGCAGCAGAAAGTGGGGGGACTACGAGCAGTACTTC. The encoded protein is CASSRKWGDYEQYF.

This chain links TRBV5-4 with TRBJ2-5, with 7 positions matching TRBD1. In germline, CDR1 is SGHNT, CDR2 YYREEE (reference sequence). V dropped 4 bases and J dropped 5; count of bases not matched to a gene: 8. This CDR3 region has 14 residues. CDR3: CASSPDRLGETQYF. CDR3 in DNA: TGTGCCAGCAGCCCGGACAGGCTGGGGGAGACCCAGTACTTC.

The chain has TRBV20-1 and TRBJ2-7; D is ambiguous. Trimming took 1 base from V and 2 from J, leaving 3 bases between them. The CDR3 has 11 residues. CDR1 DFQATT and CDR2 SNEGSKA come from the germline V gene (reference sequence). The CDR3 DNA reads as TGCAGTGCTAGAGTGACCTACGAGCAGTACTTC. Its translation is CSARVTYEQYF.

As regards this clonotype: A much more abundant neighbour one base away suggests this may be a read error. The CDR3 here is CASGYPEQYF. CDR3 DNA sequence: TGTGCCAGCGGTTACCCCGAGCAGTACTTC. V and J are TRBV6-5 and TRBJ2-7; D gene unclear. The CDR3 length is 10 residues. In germline, CDR1 is MNHEY, CDR2 SVGAGI.

The chain links TRBV11-2 to TRBJ2-2; possibly TRBD2 for D (5 bases). The CDR3 spans 16 residues. V gave up 5 bases and J gave up 2 bases, with 15 bases separating them. CDR1 is SGHAT and CDR2 is FQNNGV in the germline V gene. The CDR3 nucleotides are TGTGCCAGCAGCCAAGACCCCGGGATTAACACCGGGGAGCTGTTTTTT. It yields the protein CASSQDPGINTGELFF. Combining the CDR3 with reference TRBV11-2 and TRBJ2-2 gives the whole variable domain EAGVAQSPRYKIIEKRQSVAFWCNPISGHATLYWYQQILGQGPKLLIQFQNNGVVDDSQLPKDRFSAERLKGVDSTLKIQPAKLEDSAVYLCASSQDPGINTGELFFGEGSRLTVL.